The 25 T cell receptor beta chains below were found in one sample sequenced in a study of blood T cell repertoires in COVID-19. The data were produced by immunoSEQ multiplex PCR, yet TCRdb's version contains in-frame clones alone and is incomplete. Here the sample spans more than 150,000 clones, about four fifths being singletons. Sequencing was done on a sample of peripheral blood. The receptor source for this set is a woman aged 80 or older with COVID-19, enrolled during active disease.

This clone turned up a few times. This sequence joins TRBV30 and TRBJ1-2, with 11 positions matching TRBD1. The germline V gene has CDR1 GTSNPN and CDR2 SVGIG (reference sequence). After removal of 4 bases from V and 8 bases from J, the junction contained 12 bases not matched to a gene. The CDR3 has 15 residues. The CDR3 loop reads CAWMRGTGGFWGYTF. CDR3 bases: TGTGCCTGGATGCGTGGGACAGGGGGTTTTTGGGGCTACACCTTC.

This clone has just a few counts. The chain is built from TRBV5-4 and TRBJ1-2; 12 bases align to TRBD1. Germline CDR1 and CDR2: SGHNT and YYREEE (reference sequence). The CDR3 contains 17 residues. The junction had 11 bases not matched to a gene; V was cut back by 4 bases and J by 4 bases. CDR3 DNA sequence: TGTGCCAGCAGCCCGGGACAGGGGGCCGGATTCGCCTATGGCTACACCTTC. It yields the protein CASSPGQGAGFAYGYTF.

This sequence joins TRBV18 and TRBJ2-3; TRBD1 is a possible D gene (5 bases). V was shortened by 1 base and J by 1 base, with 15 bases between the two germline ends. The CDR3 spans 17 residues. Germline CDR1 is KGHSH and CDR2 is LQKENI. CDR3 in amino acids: CASSPLLGAGGTDTQYF. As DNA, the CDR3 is TGTGCCAGCTCACCACTCTTAGGGGCCGGAGGCACAGATACGCAGTATTTT.

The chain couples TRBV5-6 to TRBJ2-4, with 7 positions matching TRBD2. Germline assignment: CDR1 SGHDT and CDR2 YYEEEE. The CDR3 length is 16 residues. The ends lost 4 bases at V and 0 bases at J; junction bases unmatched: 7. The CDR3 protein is CASSHLAERAKNIQYF. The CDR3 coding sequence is TGTGCCAGCAGCCATCTAGCGGAAAGAGCCAAAAACATTCAGTACTTC.

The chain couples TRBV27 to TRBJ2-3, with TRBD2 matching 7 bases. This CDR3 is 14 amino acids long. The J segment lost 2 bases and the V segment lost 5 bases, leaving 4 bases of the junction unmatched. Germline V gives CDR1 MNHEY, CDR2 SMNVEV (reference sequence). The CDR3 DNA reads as TGTGCCAGCAGTGCGGGAGCCTCCACAGATACGCAGTATTTT. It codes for CASSAGASTDTQYF.

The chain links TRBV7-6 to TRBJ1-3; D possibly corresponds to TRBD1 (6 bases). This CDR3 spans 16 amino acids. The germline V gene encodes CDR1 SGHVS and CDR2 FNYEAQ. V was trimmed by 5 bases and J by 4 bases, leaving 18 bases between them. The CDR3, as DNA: TGTGCCAGCAGCCCCGTCCGGGTGGGGGCCGGAAACACCATATATTTT. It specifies CASSPVRVGAGNTIYF.

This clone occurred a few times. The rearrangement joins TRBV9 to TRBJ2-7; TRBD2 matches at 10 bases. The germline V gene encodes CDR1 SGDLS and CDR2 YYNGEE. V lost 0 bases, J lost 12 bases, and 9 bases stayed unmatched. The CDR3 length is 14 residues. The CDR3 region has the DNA TGTGCCAGCAGCGTAGATAGCGGGGGGTTCCCTCGGTACTTC. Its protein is CASSVDSGGFPRYF. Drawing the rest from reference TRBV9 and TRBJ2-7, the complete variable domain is DSGVTQTPKHLITATGQRVTLRCSPRSGDLSVYWYQQSLDQGLQFLIQYYNGEERAKGNILERFSAQQFPDLHSELNLSSLELGDSALYFCASSVDSGGFPRYFGPGTRLTVT.

The CDR3 region has the DNA TGCGCCAGCAGCTTGGACAGACCACCCTACGAGCAGTACTTC. It yields the protein CASSLDRPPYEQYF. The chain couples TRBV5-1 to TRBJ2-7; no reliable D call. V lost 0 bases to trimming and J lost 2 bases, with 9 bases between them. Looked up from germline, CDR1 is SGHRS and CDR2 is YFSETQ. This CDR3 is 14 amino acids long.

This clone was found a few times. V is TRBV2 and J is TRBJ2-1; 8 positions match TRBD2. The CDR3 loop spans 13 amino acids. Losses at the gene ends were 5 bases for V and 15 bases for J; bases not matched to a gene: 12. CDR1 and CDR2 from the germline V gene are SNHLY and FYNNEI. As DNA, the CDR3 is TGTGCCAGCAGTTGGACTAGCCCCCCCGGTTTGTTCTTC. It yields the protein CASSWTSPPGLFF.

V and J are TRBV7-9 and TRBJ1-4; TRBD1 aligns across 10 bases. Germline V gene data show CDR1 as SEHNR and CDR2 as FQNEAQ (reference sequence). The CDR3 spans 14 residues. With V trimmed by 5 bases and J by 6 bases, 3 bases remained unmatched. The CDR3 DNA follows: TGTGCCAGCAGCCACGGGACAGGGGATGAAAAACTGTTTTTT. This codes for CASSHGTGDEKLFF. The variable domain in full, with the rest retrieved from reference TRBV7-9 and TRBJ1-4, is DTGVSQNPRHKITKRGQNVTFRCDPISEHNRLYWYRQTLGQGPEFLTYFQNEAQLEKSRLLSDRFSAERPKGSFSTLEIQRTEQGDSAMYLCASSHGTGDEKLFFGSGTQLSVL.

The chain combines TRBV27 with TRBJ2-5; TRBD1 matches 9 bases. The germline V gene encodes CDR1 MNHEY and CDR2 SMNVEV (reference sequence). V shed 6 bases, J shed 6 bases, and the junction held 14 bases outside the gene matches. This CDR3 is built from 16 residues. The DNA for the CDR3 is TGTGCCAGCAGCAATCTACTTCAACAGGGGGCGCAGACCCAGTACTTC. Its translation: CASSNLLQQGAQTQYF.

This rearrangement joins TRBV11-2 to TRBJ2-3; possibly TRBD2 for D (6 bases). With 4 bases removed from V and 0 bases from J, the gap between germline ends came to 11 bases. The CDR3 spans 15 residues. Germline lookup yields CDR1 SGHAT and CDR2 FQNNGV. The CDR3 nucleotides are TGTGCCAGCAGCTCACTAGCTCGAAGCACAGATACGCAGTATTTT. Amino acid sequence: CASSSLARSTDTQYF.

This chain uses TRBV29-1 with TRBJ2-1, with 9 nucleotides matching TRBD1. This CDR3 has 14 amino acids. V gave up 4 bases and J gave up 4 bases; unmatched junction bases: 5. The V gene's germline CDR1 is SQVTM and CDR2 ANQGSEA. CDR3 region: CSVVGQGRYNEQFF. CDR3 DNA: TGCAGCGTTGTAGGACAGGGGAGGTACAATGAGCAGTTCTTC.

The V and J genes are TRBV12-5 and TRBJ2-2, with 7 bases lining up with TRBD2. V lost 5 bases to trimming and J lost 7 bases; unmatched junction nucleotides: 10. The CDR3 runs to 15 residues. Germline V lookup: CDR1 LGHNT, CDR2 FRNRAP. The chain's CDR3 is CASGPGTKSIGELFF. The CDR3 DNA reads TGTGCTAGTGGTCCCGGGACTAAGAGTATCGGGGAGCTGTTTTTT.

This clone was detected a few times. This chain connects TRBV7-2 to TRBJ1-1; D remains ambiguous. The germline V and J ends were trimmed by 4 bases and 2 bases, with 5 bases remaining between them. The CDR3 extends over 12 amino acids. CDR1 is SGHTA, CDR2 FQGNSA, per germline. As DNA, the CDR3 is TGTGCCAGCAGCTCCTATAACACTGAAGCTTTCTTT. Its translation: CASSSYNTEAFF.

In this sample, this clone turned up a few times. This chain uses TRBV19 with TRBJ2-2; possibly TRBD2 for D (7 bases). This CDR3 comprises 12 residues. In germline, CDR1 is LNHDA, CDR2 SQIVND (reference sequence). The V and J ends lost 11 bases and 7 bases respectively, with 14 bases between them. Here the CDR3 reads CAGHREGGELFF. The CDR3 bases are TGTGCCGGACACAGGGAGGGCGGGGAGCTGTTTTTT.

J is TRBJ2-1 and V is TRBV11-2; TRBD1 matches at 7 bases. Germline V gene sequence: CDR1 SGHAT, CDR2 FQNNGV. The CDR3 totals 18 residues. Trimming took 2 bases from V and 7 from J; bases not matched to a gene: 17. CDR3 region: CASSLSGWGQLTLNEQFF. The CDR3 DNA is TGTGCCAGCAGCTTATCGGGATGGGGACAGTTAACCCTAAATGAGCAGTTCTTC.

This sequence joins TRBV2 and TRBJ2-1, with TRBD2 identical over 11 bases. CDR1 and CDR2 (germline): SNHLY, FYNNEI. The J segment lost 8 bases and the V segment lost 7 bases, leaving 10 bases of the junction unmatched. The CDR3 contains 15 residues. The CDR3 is CASTLLAGGGDEQFF. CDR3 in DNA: TGTGCCAGCACCCTCCTAGCGGGGGGTGGAGATGAGCAGTTCTTC.

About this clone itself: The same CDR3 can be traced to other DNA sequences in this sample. CDR3 in DNA: TGTGCCAGCAGTTTAGGGGGCTTCTATGGCTACACCTTC. Its protein product is CASSLGGFYGYTF. The chain couples TRBV28 to TRBJ1-2; tentative D call: TRBD1 (6 bases). The germline gives CDR1 MDHEN, CDR2 SYDVKM. Trimming shortened V by 2 bases and J by 4 bases, and 8 bases separated the two germline ends. The CDR3 length is 13 residues.

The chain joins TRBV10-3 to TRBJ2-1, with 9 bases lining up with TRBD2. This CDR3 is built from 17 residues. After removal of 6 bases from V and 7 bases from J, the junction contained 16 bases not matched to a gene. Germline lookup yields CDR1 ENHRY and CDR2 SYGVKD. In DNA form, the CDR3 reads TGTGCCATCAGACCTTTACTAGCGGGCCCTAATATAAATGAGCAGTTCTTC. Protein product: CAIRPLLAGPNINEQFF.

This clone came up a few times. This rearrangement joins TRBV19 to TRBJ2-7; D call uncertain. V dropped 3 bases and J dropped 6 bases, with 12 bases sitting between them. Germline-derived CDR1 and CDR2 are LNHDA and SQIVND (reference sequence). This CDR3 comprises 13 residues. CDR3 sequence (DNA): TGTGCCAGTAGTATCTACTTAAGTGGCGAGCAGTACTTC. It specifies CASSIYLSGEQYF.

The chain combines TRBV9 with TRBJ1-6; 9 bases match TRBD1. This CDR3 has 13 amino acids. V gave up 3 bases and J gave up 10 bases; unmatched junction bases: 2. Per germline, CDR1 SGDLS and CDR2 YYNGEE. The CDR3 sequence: CASSGTGVSPLHF. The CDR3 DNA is TGTGCCAGCAGCGGGACAGGGGTGTCACCCCTCCACTTT.

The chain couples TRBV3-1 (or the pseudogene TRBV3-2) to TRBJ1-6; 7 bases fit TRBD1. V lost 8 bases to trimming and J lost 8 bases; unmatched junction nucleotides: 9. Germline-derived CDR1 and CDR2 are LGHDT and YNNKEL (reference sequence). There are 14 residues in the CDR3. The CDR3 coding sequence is TGTGCCAGCGGAACAGGGGAGGAGGATTCACCCCTCCACTTT. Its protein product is CASGTGEEDSPLHF.

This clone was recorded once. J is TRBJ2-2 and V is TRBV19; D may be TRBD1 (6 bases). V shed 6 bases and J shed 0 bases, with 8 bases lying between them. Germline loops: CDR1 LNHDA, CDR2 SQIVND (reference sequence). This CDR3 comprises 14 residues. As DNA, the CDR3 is TGTGCCAGTAGAAGGACAGCGAACACCGGGGAGCTGTTTTTT. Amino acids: CASRRTANTGELFF.

The DNA for the CDR3 is TGTGCCAGCAGCCGACAGGGGGTAGGGGAGACCCAGTACTTC. Residues: CASSRQGVGETQYF. The gene calls are TRBV6-1 and TRBJ2-5; 9 positions agree with TRBD1. The trim removed 6 bases at V and 5 bases at J, leaving 7 bases unmatched. The CDR3 runs to 14 residues. Germline V gene lookup returns CDR1 MNHNS and CDR2 SASEGT.